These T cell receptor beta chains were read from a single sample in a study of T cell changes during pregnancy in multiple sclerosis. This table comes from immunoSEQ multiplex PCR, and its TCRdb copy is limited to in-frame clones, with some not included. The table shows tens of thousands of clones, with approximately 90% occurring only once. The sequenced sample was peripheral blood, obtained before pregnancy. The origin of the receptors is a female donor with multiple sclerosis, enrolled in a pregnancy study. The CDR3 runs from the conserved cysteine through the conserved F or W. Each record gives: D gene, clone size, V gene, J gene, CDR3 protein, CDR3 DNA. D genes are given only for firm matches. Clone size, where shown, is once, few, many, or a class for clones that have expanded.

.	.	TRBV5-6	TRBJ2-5	CASSFRQSQETQYF	TGTGCCAGCAGCTTTAGACAGAGCCAAGAGACCCAGTACTTC
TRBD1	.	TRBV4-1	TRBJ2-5	CASSQGIVQGAGRETQYF	TGCGCCAGCAGCCAAGGAATAGTGCAGGGGGCGGGTCGGGAGACCCAGTACTTC
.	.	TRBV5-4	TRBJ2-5	CASSLGGPVKETQYF	TGTGCCAGCAGCTTGGGGGGCCCCGTTAAGGAGACCCAGTACTTC
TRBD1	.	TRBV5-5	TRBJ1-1	CASSFTMIGTGDFMNTEAFF	TGTGCCAGCAGCTTTACTATGATTGGGACAGGGGACTTTATGAACACTGAAGCTTTCTTT
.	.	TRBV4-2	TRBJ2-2	CASSQDPTGTQTNTGELFF	TGTGCCAGCAGCCAAGACCCGACCGGGACACAAACGAACACCGGGGAGCTGTTTTTT
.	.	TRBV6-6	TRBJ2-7	CASSPFREQYF	TGTGCCAGCAGTCCCTTCCGGGAGCAGTACTTC
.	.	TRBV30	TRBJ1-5	CAWSGPTGNQPQHF	TGTGCCTGGAGTGGTCCGACAGGCAATCAGCCCCAGCATTTT
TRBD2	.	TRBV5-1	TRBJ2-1	CASSLALAGRDEQFF	TGCGCCAGCAGCTTAGCACTAGCGGGCCGAGATGAGCAGTTCTTC
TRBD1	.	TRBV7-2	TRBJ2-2	CASSWQGAENTGELFF	TGTGCCAGCAGCTGGCAGGGGGCTGAGAACACCGGGGAGCTGTTTTTT
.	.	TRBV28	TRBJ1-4	CASSSNSNEKLFF	TGTGCCAGCAGCTCAAACAGTAATGAAAAACTGTTTTTT
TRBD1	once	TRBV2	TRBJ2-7	CASSGTGGLYEQYF	TGTGCCAGCAGTGGGACAGGGGGCCTGTACGAGCAGTACTTC
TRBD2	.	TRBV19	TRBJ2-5	CASSVMTSGGRETQYF	TGTGCCAGTAGTGTCATGACTAGCGGGGGAAGAGAGACCCAGTACTTC
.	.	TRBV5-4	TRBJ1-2	CASSLDLGEGGYGYTF	TGTGCCAGCAGCTTGGATCTGGGGGAGGGCGGCTATGGCTACACCTTC
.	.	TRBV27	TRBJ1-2	CASSLSPGWVGADYTF	TGTGCCAGCAGTTTATCGCCCGGGTGGGTAGGAGCTGACTACACCTTC
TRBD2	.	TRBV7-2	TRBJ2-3	CASSGWEVAGATDTQYF	TGTGCCAGCAGCGGGTGGGAGGTAGCGGGAGCCACAGATACGCAGTATTTT
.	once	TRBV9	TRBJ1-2	CASSYTGGLANYGYTF	TGTGCCAGCAGCTACACCGGGGGACTAGCTAACTATGGCTACACCTTC
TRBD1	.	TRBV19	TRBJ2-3	CASSIDTGTGTDTQYF	TGTGCCAGTAGTATAGATACCGGGACAGGCACAGATACGCAGTATTTT
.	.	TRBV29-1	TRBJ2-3	CSGAEEVTDTQYF	TGCAGCGGAGCTGAAGAGGTCACAGATACGCAGTATTTT
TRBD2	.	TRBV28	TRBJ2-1	CASSSSGGNYNEQFF	TGTGCCAGCAGTTCTAGCGGGGGGAACTACAATGAGCAGTTCTTC
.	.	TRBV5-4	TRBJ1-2	CASSSGNPRTNYGYTF	TGTGCCAGCAGCTCGGGAAATCCGAGGACTAACTATGGCTACACCTTC
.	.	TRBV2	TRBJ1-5	CASSEREPGVGRPQHF	TGTGCCAGCAGTGAACGCGAGCCGGGGGTCGGGCGGCCCCAGCATTTT
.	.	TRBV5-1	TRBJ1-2	CASSSGQPTGYGYTF	TGCGCCAGCAGCTCCGGACAGCCCACGGGCTATGGCTACACCTTC
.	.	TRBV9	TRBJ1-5	CASSAQGNQPQHF	TGTGCCAGCAGCGCACAGGGTAATCAGCCCCAGCATTTT
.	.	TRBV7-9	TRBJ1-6	CASSLGPTANLPLHF	TGTGCCAGCAGCTTGGGTCCGACTGCGAATTTGCCCCTCCACTTT
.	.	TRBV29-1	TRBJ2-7	CSVRDITHSEQYF	TGCAGCGTCCGGGACATCACCCATTCCGAGCAGTACTTC
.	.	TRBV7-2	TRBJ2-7	CASSSRGDYEQYF	TGTGCCAGCAGTTCCAGGGGTGACTACGAGCAGTACTTC
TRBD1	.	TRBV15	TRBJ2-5	CATSRVTGVETQYF	TGTGCCACCAGCAGAGTAACAGGGGTGGAGACCCAGTACTTC
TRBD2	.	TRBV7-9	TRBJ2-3	CASSLGAGGQDTQYF	TGTGCCAGCAGCTTAGGGGCGGGGGGGCAAGATACGCAGTATTTT
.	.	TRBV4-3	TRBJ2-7	CASSQGASYEQYF	TGCGCCAGCAGCCAAGGAGCTTCCTACGAGCAGTACTTC
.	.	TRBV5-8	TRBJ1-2	CASSLAPANYGYTF	TGTGCCAGCAGCTTGGCGCCAGCTAACTATGGCTACACCTTC
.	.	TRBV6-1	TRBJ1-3	CASSEGEKNTIYF	TGTGCCAGCAGTGAAGGAGAAAAAAACACCATATATTTT
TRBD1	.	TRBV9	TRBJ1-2	CASSSRPDRAGYGYTF	TGTGCCAGCAGCAGTAGACCGGACAGGGCGGGCTATGGCTACACCTTC
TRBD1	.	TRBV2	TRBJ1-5	CASSEIGQAFQPQHF	TGTGCCAGCAGTGAAATAGGACAGGCTTTTCAGCCCCAGCATTTT
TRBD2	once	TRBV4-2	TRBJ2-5	CASSLSGLPGQETQYF	TGTGCCAGCAGCCTTTCGGGACTACCGGGTCAAGAGACCCAGTACTTC
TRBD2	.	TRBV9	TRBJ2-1	CASSLQSGSYYNEQFF	TGTGCCAGCAGCCTTCAGAGCGGGAGCTATTATAATGAGCAGTTCTTC
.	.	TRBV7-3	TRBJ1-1	CASGITGNTEAFF	TGTGCCAGCGGAATCACAGGGAACACTGAAGCTTTCTTT
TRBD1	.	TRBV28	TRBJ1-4	CASGDRVELFF	TGTGCCAGCGGAGACAGGGTAGAACTGTTTTTT
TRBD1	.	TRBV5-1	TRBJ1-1	CASKITGGLNTEAFF	TGCGCCAGCAAAATAACAGGGGGCTTGAACACTGAAGCTTTCTTT
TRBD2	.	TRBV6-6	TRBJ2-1	CAIRDYNNEQFF	TGTGCCATCCGGGACTACAACAATGAGCAGTTCTTC
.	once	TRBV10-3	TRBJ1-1	CAMWGGKTGTEAFF	TGTGCCATGTGGGGCGGGAAGACGGGGACTGAAGCTTTCTTT